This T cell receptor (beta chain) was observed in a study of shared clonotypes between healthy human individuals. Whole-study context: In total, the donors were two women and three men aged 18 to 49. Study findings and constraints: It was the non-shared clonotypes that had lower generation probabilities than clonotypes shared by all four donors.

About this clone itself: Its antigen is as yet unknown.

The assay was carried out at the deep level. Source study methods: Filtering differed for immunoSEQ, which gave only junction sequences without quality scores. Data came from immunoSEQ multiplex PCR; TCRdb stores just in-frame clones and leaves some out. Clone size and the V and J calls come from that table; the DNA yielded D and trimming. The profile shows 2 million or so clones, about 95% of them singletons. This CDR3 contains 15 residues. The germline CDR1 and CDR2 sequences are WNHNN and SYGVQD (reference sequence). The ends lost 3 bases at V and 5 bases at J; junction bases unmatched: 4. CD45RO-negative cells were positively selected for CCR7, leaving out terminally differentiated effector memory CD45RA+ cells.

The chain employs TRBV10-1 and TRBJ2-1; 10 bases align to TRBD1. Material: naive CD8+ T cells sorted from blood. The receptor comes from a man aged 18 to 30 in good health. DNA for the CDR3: TGCGCCAGCAGTGACGGGACAGGGGCGGACAATGAGCAGTTCTTC. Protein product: CASSDGTGADNEQFF.